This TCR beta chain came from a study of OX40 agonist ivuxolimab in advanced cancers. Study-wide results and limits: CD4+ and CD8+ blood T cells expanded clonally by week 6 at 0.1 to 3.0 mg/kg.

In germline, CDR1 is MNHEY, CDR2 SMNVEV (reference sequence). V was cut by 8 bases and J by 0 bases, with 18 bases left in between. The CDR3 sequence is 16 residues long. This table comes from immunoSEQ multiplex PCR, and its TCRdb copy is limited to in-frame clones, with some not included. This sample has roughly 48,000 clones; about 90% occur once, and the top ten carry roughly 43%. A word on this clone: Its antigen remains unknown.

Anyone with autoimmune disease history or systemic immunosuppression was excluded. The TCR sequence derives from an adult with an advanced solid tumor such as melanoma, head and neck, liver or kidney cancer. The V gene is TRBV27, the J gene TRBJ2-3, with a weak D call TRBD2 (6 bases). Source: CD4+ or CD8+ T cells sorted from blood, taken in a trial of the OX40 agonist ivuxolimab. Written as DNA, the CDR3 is TGTGCCAGCCACATCACGGGCGGGACCAGCACAGATACGCAGTATTTT. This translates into CASHITGGTSTDTQYF.